Included here is one T cell receptor beta chain sequence, with context. Its antigen is as yet unknown. With 9 bases removed from V and 0 bases from J, the gap between germline ends came to 15 bases. The length of the CDR3 is 14 residues. Germline-derived CDR1 and CDR2 are MNHNS and SASEGT. TCR alpha and beta CDR3 regions were amplified from RNA using iRepertoire nested multiplex PCR. One-step reverse transcription and amplification started from roughly 100-400 ng of tissue mRNA or PBMC total RNA. From the multiplex PCR reads, TCRdb called clonotypes with MiXCR, one entry per CDR3 protein. This sample has some 160,000 distinct CDR3 sequences; more than 35% occur once, and the top ten carry about 5.2%. These data come from a study of glioma-infiltrating T cells. Overall study findings and caveats: Gliomas, especially low-grade, showed above-expected tissue-blood divergence; non-neoplastic patients showed below. CDR3 overlap between tissue and blood was very small.

The sequence came from a human donor with low-grade glioma or glioblastoma, undergoing nonglioma brain surgery, or in good health (not recorded which). The chain joins TRBV6-1 to TRBJ2-7, with D hard to call. The sequenced sample consisted of glioma tissue, nonneoplastic brain tissue, or PBMCs (not recorded which). CDR3 residues: CARDPEMSSYEQYF. The CDR3 nucleotides are TGTGCCAGAGACCCCGAAATGAGCTCCTACGAGCAGTACTTC.